These 2 T cell receptor beta chains share one sample of origin, sequenced in a study of blood T cell repertoires in COVID-19. The table came from immunoSEQ multiplex PCR; TCRdb's copy has only in-frame clones and leaves some out. Among more than 95,000 clones listed, approximately 90% were seen once. Material: peripheral blood. All receptors derive from a man aged 60-69 years with acute or convalescent COVID-19.

This chain uses TRBV18 with TRBJ1-5; tentative D call: TRBD1 (6 bases). V was cut by 3 bases and J by 0 bases, with 21 bases left in between. Germline V lookup: CDR1 KGHSH, CDR2 LQKENI. This CDR3 spans 19 amino acids. CDR3 region: CASSPLAGRGGNSNQPQHF. The DNA of the CDR3 is TGTGCCAGCTCACCCCTGGCAGGGAGAGGGGGAAATAGCAATCAGCCCCAGCATTTT.

The chain links TRBV19 to TRBJ1-2; the match to TRBD1 covers 9 bases. CDR3 length equals 14 residues. V lost 6 bases to trimming and J lost 3 bases; unmatched junction nucleotides: 5. Germline CDR1 is LNHDA and CDR2 is SQIVND (reference sequence). The CDR3 DNA follows: TGTGCCAGTAGATCGACAGGGGGGGACTATGGCTACACCTTC. Translated, it gives CASRSTGGDYGYTF.